The clone carrying this TCR beta chain was seen at least ten times. TCRdb recomputed calls from the 5' RACE reads with MiXCR, one row per CDR3 protein. The sample contains 250,000 to 400,000 distinct CDR3 sequences, around a tenth of which appear only once. The ends were cut back, 5 bases at V and 5 bases at J, with 19 bases in the middle. The CDR3 extends over 15 amino acids. From germline, CDR1 is SNHLY and CDR2 FYNNEI. This sample was included in a study of CD8 T cells in ankylosing spondylitis. The rearrangement uses TRBV2 and TRBJ2-7; no clear D. The receptor comes from a female donor with ankylosing spondylitis or in good health (not recorded which). The sequencing sample was made of blood, either unsorted or a sorted T cell fraction (not recorded which). CDR3 protein: CASSPPVGILHEQYF. DNA for the CDR3: TGTGCCAGCAGTCCCCCCGTGGGGATACTTCACGAGCAGTACTTC.